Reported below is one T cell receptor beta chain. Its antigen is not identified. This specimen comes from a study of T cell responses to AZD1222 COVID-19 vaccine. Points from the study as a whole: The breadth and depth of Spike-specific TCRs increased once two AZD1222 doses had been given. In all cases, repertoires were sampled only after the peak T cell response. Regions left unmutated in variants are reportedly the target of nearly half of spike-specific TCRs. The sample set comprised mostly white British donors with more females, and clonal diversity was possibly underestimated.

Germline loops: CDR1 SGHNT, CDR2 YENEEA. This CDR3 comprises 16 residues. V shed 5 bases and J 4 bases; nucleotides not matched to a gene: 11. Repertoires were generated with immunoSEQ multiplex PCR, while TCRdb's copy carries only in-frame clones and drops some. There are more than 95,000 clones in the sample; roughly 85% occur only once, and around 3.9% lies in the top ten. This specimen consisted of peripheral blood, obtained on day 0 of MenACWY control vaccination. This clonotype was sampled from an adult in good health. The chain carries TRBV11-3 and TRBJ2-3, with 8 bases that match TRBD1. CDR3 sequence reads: CASSTRQGRGSDTQYF. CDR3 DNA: TGTGCCAGCAGCACCCGACAGGGGCGAGGTTCAGATACGCAGTATTTT.